The present TCR beta chain was sequenced within a study of response to subunit inactivated influenza vaccine. TCRdb fed the RT-PCR reads into MiXCR, producing one record per CDR3 protein. The sample holds 500,000 to 550,000 distinct CDR3 sequences; less than 25% are singletons and the top ten take about 3%. This clonotype was observed many times. These same records also appear under a second study, on T cells expressing NK-cell markers. That report adds: With UMIs, 5'RACE template switching was used to make TCR beta cDNA. Sorting was limited to alpha-beta TCR-expressing T cells with an anti-gamma-delta TCR antibody in several experiments.

The clonotype was recovered from a man aged 50 to 60 who received an inactivated influenza vaccine. The sample was CD4+ T cells sorted from PBMCs, taken roughly 13 days after vaccination.

CDR3 DNA: TGCAGTGCTAGAGAGTTCACAGATACGCAGTATTTT. Translation: CSAREFTDTQYF. This chain joins TRBV20-1 and TRBJ2-3; D gene unclear. The V end was cut by 0 bases, the J end by 2 bases, with 3 bases between. This CDR3 spans 12 amino acids. Germline V CDR1 and CDR2: DFQATT, SNEGSKA (reference sequence).